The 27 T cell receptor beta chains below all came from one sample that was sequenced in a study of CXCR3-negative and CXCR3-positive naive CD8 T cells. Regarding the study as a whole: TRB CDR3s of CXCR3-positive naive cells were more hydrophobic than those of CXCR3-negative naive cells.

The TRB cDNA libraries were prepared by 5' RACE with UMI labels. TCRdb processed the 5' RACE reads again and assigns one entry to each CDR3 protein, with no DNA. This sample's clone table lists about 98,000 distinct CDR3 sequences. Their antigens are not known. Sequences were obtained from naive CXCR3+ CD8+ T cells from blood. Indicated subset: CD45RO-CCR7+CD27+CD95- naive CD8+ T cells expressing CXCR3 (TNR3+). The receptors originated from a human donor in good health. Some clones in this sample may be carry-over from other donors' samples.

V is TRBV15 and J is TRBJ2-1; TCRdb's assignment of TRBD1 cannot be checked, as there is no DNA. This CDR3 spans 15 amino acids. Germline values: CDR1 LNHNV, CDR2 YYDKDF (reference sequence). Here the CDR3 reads CATSAGDRVSDEQFF.

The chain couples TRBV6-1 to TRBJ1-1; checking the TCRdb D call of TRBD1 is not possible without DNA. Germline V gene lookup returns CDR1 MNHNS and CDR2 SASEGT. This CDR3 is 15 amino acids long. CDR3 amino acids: CASSPKDRRYSEAFF.

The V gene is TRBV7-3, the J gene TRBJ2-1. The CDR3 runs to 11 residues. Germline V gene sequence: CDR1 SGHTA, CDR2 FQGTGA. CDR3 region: CASSSSGEQFF.

The CDR3 sequence is CASRNRGTYGYTF. This sequence joins TRBV6-2 or TRBV6-3 and TRBJ1-2; without DNA, the TCRdb call of TRBD1 cannot be checked. From germline, CDR1 is MNHEY and CDR2 SVGEGT. The CDR3 runs to 13 residues.

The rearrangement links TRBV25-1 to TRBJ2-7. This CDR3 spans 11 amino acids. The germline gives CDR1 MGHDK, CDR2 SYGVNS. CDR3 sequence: CASSESREQYF.

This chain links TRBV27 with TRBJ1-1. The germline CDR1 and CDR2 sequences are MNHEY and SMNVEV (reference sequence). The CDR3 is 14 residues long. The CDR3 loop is CASSLIGVSTEAFF.

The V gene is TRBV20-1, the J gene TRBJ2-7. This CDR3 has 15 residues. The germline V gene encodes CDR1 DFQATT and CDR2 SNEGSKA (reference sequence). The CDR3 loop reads CSARDVLADSYEQYF.

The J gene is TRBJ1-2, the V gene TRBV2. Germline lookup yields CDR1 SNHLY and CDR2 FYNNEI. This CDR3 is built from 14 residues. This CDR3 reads CASSASGANYGYTF.

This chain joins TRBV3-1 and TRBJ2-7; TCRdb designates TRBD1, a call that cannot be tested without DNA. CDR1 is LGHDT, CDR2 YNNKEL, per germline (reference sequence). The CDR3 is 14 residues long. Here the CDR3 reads CASSQRDRPHEQYF.

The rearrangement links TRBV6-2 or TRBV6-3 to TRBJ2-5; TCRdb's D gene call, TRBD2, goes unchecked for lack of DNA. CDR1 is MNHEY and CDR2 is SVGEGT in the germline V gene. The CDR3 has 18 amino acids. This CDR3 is CASSPETSGGPLRETQYF.

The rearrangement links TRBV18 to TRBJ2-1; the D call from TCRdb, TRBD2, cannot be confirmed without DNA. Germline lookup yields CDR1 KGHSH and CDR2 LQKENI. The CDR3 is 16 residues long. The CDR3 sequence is CASSPLVWEGQYEQFF.

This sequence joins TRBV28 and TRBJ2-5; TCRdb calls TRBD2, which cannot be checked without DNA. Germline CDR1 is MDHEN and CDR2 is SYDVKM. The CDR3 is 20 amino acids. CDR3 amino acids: CASSFYRTSGGAGGLETQYF.

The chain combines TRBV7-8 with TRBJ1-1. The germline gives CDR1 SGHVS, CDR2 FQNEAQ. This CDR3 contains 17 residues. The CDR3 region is CASTELLDTYMNTEAFF.

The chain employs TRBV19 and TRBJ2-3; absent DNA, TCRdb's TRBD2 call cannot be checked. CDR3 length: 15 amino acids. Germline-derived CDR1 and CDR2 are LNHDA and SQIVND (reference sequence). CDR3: CASLPGTRSADTQYF. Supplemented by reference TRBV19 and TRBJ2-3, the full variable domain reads DGGITQSPKYLFRKEGQNVTLSCEQNLNHDAMYWYRQDPGQGLRLIYYSQIVNDFQKGDIAEGYSVSREKKESFPLTVTSAQKNPTAFYLCASLPGTRSADTQYFGPGTRLTVL.

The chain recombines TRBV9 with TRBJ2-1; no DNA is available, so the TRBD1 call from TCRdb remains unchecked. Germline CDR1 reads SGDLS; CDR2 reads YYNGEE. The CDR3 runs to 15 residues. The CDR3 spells CASSVRGVSYNEQFF.

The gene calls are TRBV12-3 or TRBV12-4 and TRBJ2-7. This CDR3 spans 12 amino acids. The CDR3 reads CASSFPNYEQYF.

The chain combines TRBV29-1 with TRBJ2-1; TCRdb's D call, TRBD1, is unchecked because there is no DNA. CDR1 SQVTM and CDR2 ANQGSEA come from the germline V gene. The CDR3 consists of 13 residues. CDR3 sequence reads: CSVDPHWGDEQFF.

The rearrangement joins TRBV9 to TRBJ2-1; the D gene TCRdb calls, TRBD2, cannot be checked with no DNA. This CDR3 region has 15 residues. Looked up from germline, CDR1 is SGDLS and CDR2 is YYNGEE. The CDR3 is CASSVGGTSDNEQFF.

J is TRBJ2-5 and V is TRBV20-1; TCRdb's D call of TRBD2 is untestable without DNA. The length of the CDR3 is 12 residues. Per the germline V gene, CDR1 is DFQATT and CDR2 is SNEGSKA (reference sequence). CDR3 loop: CSARLGLAGDHF.

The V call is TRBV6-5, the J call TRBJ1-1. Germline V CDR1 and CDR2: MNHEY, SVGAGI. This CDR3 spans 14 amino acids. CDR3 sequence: CASSYSPTNTEAFF.

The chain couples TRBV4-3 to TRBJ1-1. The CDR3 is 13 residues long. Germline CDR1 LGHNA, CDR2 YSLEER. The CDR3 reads CASSQEGDTEAFF.

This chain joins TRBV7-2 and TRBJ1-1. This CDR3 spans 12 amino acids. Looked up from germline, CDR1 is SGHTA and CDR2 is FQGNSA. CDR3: CASGALNTEAFF.

The CDR3 sequence is CASSDGRPEDEQYF. The chain recombines TRBV9 with TRBJ2-7; TCRdb picks TRBD2, but there is no DNA to check that call. The CDR3 has 14 amino acids. The V gene's germline CDR1 is SGDLS and CDR2 YYNGEE.

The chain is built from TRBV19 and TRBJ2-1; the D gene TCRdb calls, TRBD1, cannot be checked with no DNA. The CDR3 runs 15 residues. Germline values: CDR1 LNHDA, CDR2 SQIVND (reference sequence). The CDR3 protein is CASSIARPGNGEQFF.

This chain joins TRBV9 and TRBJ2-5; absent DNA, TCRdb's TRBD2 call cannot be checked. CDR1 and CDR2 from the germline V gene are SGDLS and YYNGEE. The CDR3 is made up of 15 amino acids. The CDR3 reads CASSAVGLVGETQYF. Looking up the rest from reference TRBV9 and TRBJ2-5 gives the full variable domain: DSGVTQTPKHLITATGQRVTLRCSPRSGDLSVYWYQQSLDQGLQFLIQYYNGEERAKGNILERFSAQQFPDLHSELNLSSLELGDSALYFCASSAVGLVGETQYFGPGTRLLVL.

CDR3 in amino acids: CASSDWIDLNTEAFF. The genes are TRBV2 and TRBJ1-1. Looked up from germline, CDR1 is SNHLY and CDR2 is FYNNEI. The CDR3 contains 15 residues.

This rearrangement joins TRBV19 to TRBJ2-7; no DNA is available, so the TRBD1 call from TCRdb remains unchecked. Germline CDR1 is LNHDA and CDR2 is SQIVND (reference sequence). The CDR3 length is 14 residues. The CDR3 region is CASSIGGGAYEQYF.